The 6 T cell receptor beta chains reported below all come from one sample, sequenced in a study of blood T cell repertoires in COVID-19. Libraries were prepared by immunoSEQ multiplex PCR; TCRdb keeps only in-frame clonotypes and omits some of them. Of hundreds of thousands of clones listed, 91% are singletons. Sequencing was performed on peripheral blood. The receptor source for this set is a young woman who had recovered from COVID-19.

The chain links TRBV19 to TRBJ1-1, with 8 bases lining up with TRBD1. The V gene end was trimmed by 1 base and the J gene end by 5 bases; junction bases not matched to a gene: 9. Germline CDR1 LNHDA, CDR2 SQIVND (reference sequence). The CDR3 consists of 16 residues. The CDR3, as DNA: TGTGCCAGTAGTATAGTCTTCCAGGGGGCGGGAACTGAAGCTTTCTTT. Protein product: CASSIVFQGAGTEAFF.

In its sample, this clone was seen a few times. The chain carries TRBV12-5 and TRBJ1-2; 10 bases agree with TRBD1. With 0 bases clipped from V and 7 bases from J, the junction kept 5 bases outside the gene matches. This CDR3 has 15 amino acids. From germline, CDR1 is LGHNT and CDR2 FRNRAP. CDR3 in DNA: TGTGCTAGTGGTTTGGTACTTGGGACAGGGGTTGGCTACACCTTC. The encoded protein is CASGLVLGTGVGYTF.

The chain combines TRBV7-9 with TRBJ1-1; D is perhaps TRBD1 (6 bases). The CDR3 runs to 14 residues. Germline V gene lookup returns CDR1 SEHNR and CDR2 FQNEAQ (reference sequence). V was shortened by 1 base and J by 7 bases, with 13 bases between the two germline ends. DNA for the CDR3: TGTGCCAGCAGCTTAGACCGAGGGGGACATGAAGCTTTCTTT. As protein: CASSLDRGGHEAFF. The full variable domain, in which reference TRBV7-9 and TRBJ1-1 provide the parts outside the CDR3, is DTGVSQNPRHKITKRGQNVTFRCDPISEHNRLYWYRQTLGQGPEFLTYFQNEAQLEKSRLLSDRFSAERPKGSFSTLEIQRTEQGDSAMYLCASSLDRGGHEAFFGQGTRLTVV.

This clone was picked up one time. V is TRBV19 and J is TRBJ1-1; 10 bases agree with TRBD1. The junction had 8 bases not matched to a gene; V was cut back by 6 bases and J by 1 base. The CDR3 is 16 amino acids. CDR1 is LNHDA and CDR2 is SQIVND in the germline V gene (reference sequence). This CDR3 reads CASRPTGQGTNTEAFF. The CDR3 nucleotides read TGTGCCAGTAGACCAACGGGACAGGGGACGAACACTGAAGCTTTCTTT.

The rearrangement links TRBV20-1 to TRBJ1-2; D is unclear. Between the trimmed V and J ends, which lost 3 bases and 0 bases, there was a span of 5 bases. The CDR3 is 12 amino acids. Germline V gives CDR1 DFQATT, CDR2 SNEGSKA (reference sequence). CDR3 region: CSASVSNYGYTF. CDR3 in DNA: TGCAGTGCTAGTGTCTCTAACTATGGCTACACCTTC.

CDR3 region: CASSLQGSGTEQYV. The CDR3 DNA follows: TGTGCCAGCAGTTTACAGGGGAGTGGTACAGAGCAGTACGTC. The chain is built from TRBV6-2 or TRBV6-3 and TRBJ2-7, with TRBD1 matching over 7 bases. Per the germline V gene, CDR1 is MNHEY and CDR2 is SVGEGT. J was trimmed by 7 bases and V by 4 bases; bases with no gene match: 10. This CDR3 comprises 14 residues.